The clone carrying this TCR beta chain was observed a single time. Its antigen is currently unknown. Libraries were prepared by immunoSEQ multiplex PCR; TCRdb keeps only in-frame clonotypes and omits some of them. This sample carries nearly 110,000 clones, about 89% of them seen once, and the ten largest clones take roughly 6%. The entry originates in a study of T cell responses to AZD1222 COVID-19 vaccine. Notes on the study in general: Along spike, vaccine-associated CD4 TCRs were found throughout, with dominance at 160-218 and 743-854. Of spike-specific TCRs, nearly half reportedly target regions left unmutated in variants. Donors skewed white British and female; clonal diversity was possibly underestimated. AZD1222 recipients seropositive at baseline numbered only 5 or 6.

The germline V gene encodes CDR1 SGHRS and CDR2 YFSETQ. There are 13 residues in the CDR3. The V gene lost 6 bases and the J gene lost 7 bases, with 14 bases spanning the gap. Sample: peripheral blood, taken 28 days after the second AZD1222 dose. The receptor was derived from an adult who received the AZD1222 COVID-19 vaccine. The chain joins TRBV5-1 to TRBJ2-1; D ambiguous. CDR3 in amino acids: CASTLGLGNEQFF. The CDR3 DNA reads as TGCGCCAGCACCCTTGGGCTTGGAAATGAGCAGTTCTTC. The entire variable domain, with the rest obtained from reference TRBV5-1 and TRBJ2-1, is as follows: KAGVTQTPRYLIKTRGQQVTLSCSPISGHRSVSWYQQTPGQGLQFLFEYFSETQRNKGNFPGRFSGRQFSNSRSEMNVSTLELGDSALYLCASTLGLGNEQFFGPGTRLTVL.